These 24 T cell receptor beta chains originate from one sample sequenced in a study of cytomegalovirus exposure and HLA in healthy donors. Primers included in the PCR were 60 Vbeta and 13 Jbeta primers. Method: immunoSEQ multiplex PCR; TCRdb's copy keeps in-frame clones and lacks some. This sample carries some 130,000 clones, with more than 1.5% going to the ten biggest clones. The sample taken for sequencing was PBMCs. The origin of the receptors is a woman aged 40 to 50 in good health and CMV-seropositive.

The rearrangement uses TRBV7-9 and TRBJ2-7; 10 bases align to TRBD2. V was clipped by 4 bases and J by 1 base; unmatched bases: 4. Germline-derived CDR1 and CDR2 are SEHNR and FQNEAQ (reference sequence). The CDR3 spans 15 residues. The CDR3 nucleotides read TGTGCCAGCAGCTCGACTAGCGGGCGTTCCTACGAGCAGTACTTC. It encodes CASSSTSGRSYEQYF.

Worth noting for this clone: Within the sample, other DNA sequences also encode this same CDR3. This sequence joins TRBV9 and TRBJ2-2; D is uncertain. Trimming took off 3 bases at V and 1 base at J, with 4 bases between the two ends. Germline V lookup: CDR1 SGDLS, CDR2 YYNGEE. CDR3 size: 13 residues. The CDR3 region is CASSALNTGELFF. The CDR3 DNA reads TGTGCCAGCAGCGCCTTGAACACCGGGGAGCTGTTTTTT.

The V and J genes are TRBV30 and TRBJ2-6; TRBD1 matches 9 bases. CDR3 size: 15 residues. Germline V gene lookup returns CDR1 GTSNPN and CDR2 SVGIG (reference sequence). The V and J ends lost 3 bases and 5 bases, in that order; junction bases with no gene match: 5. This CDR3 reads CAWSPDRGWANVLTF. CDR3 bases: TGTGCCTGGAGCCCGGACAGGGGCTGGGCCAACGTCCTGACTTTC.

In the case of this clone: The junction departs from the called germline gene at one end, perhaps through a read error. Additional DNA sequences in this sample encode the identical CDR3. The chain carries TRBV30 and TRBJ1-2; 9 nucleotides match TRBD1. Germline-derived CDR1 and CDR2 are GTSNPN and SVGIG (reference sequence). This CDR3 spans 14 amino acids. CDR3 coding DNA: TGTGCCTTACCCGGGACAGGGACCAACTATGGCTACACCTTT. Residues: CALPGTGTNYGYTF.

This chain links TRBV7-9 with TRBJ2-7; 9 bases agree with TRBD1. Germline V gene lookup returns CDR1 SEHNR and CDR2 FQNEAQ (reference sequence). V shed 0 bases and J 1 base; nucleotides not matched to a gene: 4. This CDR3 comprises 16 residues. The CDR3 sequence: CASSLAKGQGSYEQYF. Written as DNA, the CDR3 is TGTGCCAGCAGCTTAGCTAAGGGACAGGGTTCCTACGAGCAGTACTTC.

The chain carries TRBV19 and TRBJ2-7; 7 nucleotides align to TRBD1. This CDR3 has 15 amino acids. Trimming at V came to 6 bases and at J to 6 bases, leaving 14 bases not matched to a gene. Per the germline V gene, CDR1 is LNHDA and CDR2 is SQIVND (reference sequence). CDR3 nucleotides: TGTGCCAGTAGAGCAAGTGACAGGGTAAGAGGCGAGCAGTACTTC. It specifies CASRASDRVRGEQYF.

The chain recombines TRBV7-7 with TRBJ2-3; 9 bases line up with TRBD2. Germline V gives CDR1 SSHAT, CDR2 FNYEAQ (reference sequence). The trim removed 5 bases at V and 1 base at J, leaving 4 bases unmatched. This CDR3 spans 15 amino acids. In nucleotides, the CDR3 is TGTGCCAGCAGCCTACGACTAGCGGGCACAGATACGCAGTATTTT. It is translated as CASSLRLAGTDTQYF.

This chain links TRBV15 with TRBJ1-1; D is uncertain. Trimming removed 5 bases at V and 4 bases at J, with 8 bases between. Germline V gives CDR1 LNHNV, CDR2 YYDKDF (reference sequence). This CDR3 spans 12 amino acids. CDR3 residues: CATSPRGTEAFF. The DNA of the CDR3 is TGTGCCACCAGCCCACGGGGCACTGAAGCTTTCTTT.

This chain joins TRBV6-1 and TRBJ2-7, with 7 bases that match TRBD1. This CDR3 spans 12 amino acids. V was clipped by 10 bases and J by 2 bases; unmatched bases: 5. The germline V gene has CDR1 MNHNS and CDR2 SASEGT. CDR3 coding DNA: TGTGCCACCCGACAGGGTGCCTACGAGCAGTACTTC. It yields the protein CATRQGAYEQYF.

The gene calls are TRBV12-2 and TRBJ1-2; the listed D gene, TRBD1, was not tested against the DNA. TRBV12-2 is deemed a pseudogene. There are 17 residues in the CDR3. This chain's CDR3 is CASRFVHRGLPNYGYTF. CDR3 nucleotides: TGTGCAAGTCGCTTCGTACACAGGGGACTCCCCAACTATGGCTACACCTTC.

The chain joins TRBV7-2 to TRBJ2-7; D remains unclear. V lost 5 bases, J lost 3 bases, and 8 bases lay in between. This CDR3 has 12 residues. Germline values: CDR1 SGHTA, CDR2 FQGNSA. CDR3 loop: CASSEEIYEQYF. The CDR3 DNA is TGTGCCAGCAGCGAGGAGATCTACGAGCAGTACTTC.

The chain is built from TRBV6-1 and TRBJ2-7; the match to TRBD1 covers 7 bases. This CDR3 region has 16 residues. Trimming took 2 bases from V and 0 from J; bases not matched to a gene: 7. CDR1 and CDR2 from the germline V gene are MNHNS and SASEGT. The CDR3 sequence: CASSEPGQVRSYEQYF. CDR3 bases: TGTGCCAGCAGTGAACCCGGACAGGTGCGCTCCTACGAGCAGTACTTC.

The chain's CDR3 is CSVEDPPTSATPYEQYF. The CDR3 DNA is TGCAGCGTTGAAGATCCCCCCACTAGCGCAACTCCCTACGAGCAGTACTTC. The chain carries TRBV29-1 and TRBJ2-7, with 7 bases identical to TRBD2. Germline V gene sequence: CDR1 SQVTM, CDR2 ANQGSEA. This CDR3 contains 17 residues. V shed 0 bases and J 2 bases; nucleotides not matched to a gene: 13.

The chain employs TRBV27 and TRBJ2-7; 7 nucleotides agree with TRBD2. CDR1 is MNHEY, CDR2 SMNVEV, per germline (reference sequence). There are 16 residues in the CDR3. V dropped 5 bases and J dropped 5; count of bases not matched to a gene: 15. DNA for the CDR3: TGTGCCAGCAGTGCCAAAGGGACTACCGACTACCACGAGCAGTACTTC. Its protein product is CASSAKGTTDYHEQYF.

The V call is TRBV19, the J call TRBJ2-3, with 7 bases identical to TRBD2. The CDR3 covers 13 residues. Trimming at V came to 5 bases and at J to 4 bases, leaving 3 bases not matched to a gene. CDR1 LNHDA and CDR2 SQIVND come from the germline V gene (reference sequence). Here the CDR3 DNA reads TGTGCCAGTAGTCGGGAGGTCGCAGATACGCAGTATTTT. This sequence encodes CASSREVADTQYF.

The genes are TRBV15 and TRBJ2-5; D is possibly TRBD2 (6 bases). The CDR3 sequence is 14 residues long. The germline gives CDR1 LNHNV, CDR2 YYDKDF (reference sequence). Trimming cost V 0 bases and J 2 bases, with 7 bases left between them. CDR3 sequence (DNA): TGTGCCACCAGCAGAGATGGGACTCAAGAGACCCAGTACTTC. Translation gives CATSRDGTQETQYF.

The chain has TRBV5-1 and TRBJ2-7; D is ambiguous. Trimming took off 3 bases at V and 0 bases at J, with 4 bases between the two ends. The length of the CDR3 is 12 residues. Germline CDR1 SGHRS, CDR2 YFSETQ. The CDR3: CASSWSSYEQYF. The CDR3 nucleotides are TGCGCCAGCAGCTGGAGCTCCTACGAGCAGTACTTC.

The rearrangement joins TRBV5-4 to TRBJ2-7, with 8 nucleotides matching TRBD1. The CDR3 is 13 residues long. Trimming cost V 3 bases and J 3 bases; bases outside gene matches: 2. The germline gives CDR1 SGHNT, CDR2 YYREEE (reference sequence). CDR3 coding DNA: TGTGCCAGCAGCTCCGGGACAGGCTACGAGCAGTACTTC. It specifies CASSSGTGYEQYF. Combining the CDR3 with reference TRBV5-4 and TRBJ2-7 gives the whole variable domain ETGVTQSPTHLIKTRGQQVTLRCSSQSGHNTVSWYQQALGQGPQFIFQYYREEENGRGNFPPRFSGLQFPNYSSELNVNALELDDSALYLCASSSGTGYEQYFGPGTRLTVT.

V and J are TRBV19 and TRBJ2-1; D perhaps matches TRBD1 (7 bases). V lost 6 bases to trimming and J lost 7 bases, with 13 bases between them. Per germline, CDR1 LNHDA and CDR2 SQIVND (reference sequence). This CDR3 region has 13 residues. CDR3 DNA: TGTGCCAGTAGCAGGGGGGACCTTAATGAGCAGTTCTTC. The encoded protein is CASSRGDLNEQFF.

This chain links TRBV11-2 with TRBJ1-2; 9 bases match TRBD1. Unmatched junction bases numbered 6, after V lost 6 bases and J lost 7 bases. The germline CDR1 and CDR2 sequences are SGHAT and FQNNGV. The length of the CDR3 is 13 residues. DNA of the CDR3: TGTGCCAGCAGGCACCGGGACAGGGCTGGCTACACCTTC. Translating it yields CASRHRDRAGYTF.

The J gene is TRBJ1-6, the V gene TRBV7-6; possible D gene TRBD1, 6 bases. This CDR3 region has 17 residues. With 3 bases removed from V and 4 bases from J, the gap between germline ends came to 16 bases. The germline V gene has CDR1 SGHVS and CDR2 FNYEAQ. For the CDR3, the DNA is TGTGCCAGCAGCTTTGCCCCAGGGGAGGGATATAATTCACCCCTCCACTTT. Encoded protein: CASSFAPGEGYNSPLHF.

J is TRBJ2-7 and V is TRBV7-9; possible D gene TRBD1, 7 bases. The CDR3 is 13 amino acids. The germline V and J ends were trimmed by 6 bases and 7 bases, with 16 bases remaining between them. The germline V gene has CDR1 SEHNR and CDR2 FQNEAQ (reference sequence). CDR3 in DNA: TGTGCCAGCAGTCGACAGGGACGGGGGGAGCAGTACTTC. Protein: CASSRQGRGEQYF.

The genes are TRBV9 and TRBJ2-3, with D perhaps TRBD2 (6 bases). CDR1 and CDR2 from the germline V gene are SGDLS and YYNGEE. This CDR3 comprises 15 residues. Trimming took 0 bases from V and 1 from J, leaving 9 bases between them. CDR3 in amino acids: CASSVGAGRTDTQYF. CDR3 nucleotide sequence: TGTGCCAGCAGCGTAGGCGCGGGACGCACAGATACGCAGTATTTT. Drawing the rest from reference TRBV9 and TRBJ2-3, the complete variable domain is DSGVTQTPKHLITATGQRVTLRCSPRSGDLSVYWYQQSLDQGLQFLIQYYNGEERAKGNILERFSAQQFPDLHSELNLSSLELGDSALYFCASSVGAGRTDTQYFGPGTRLTVL.

The chain employs TRBV4-2 and TRBJ2-7, with D possibly matching TRBD2 (5 bases). CDR1 LGHNA and CDR2 YNFKEQ come from the germline V gene. V was pared by 1 base and J by 5 bases, with 9 bases between. This CDR3 is 13 amino acids long. The CDR3 DNA follows: TGTGCCAGCAGCCAAGCGAGGCGGGACGAGCAGTACTTC. Protein product: CASSQARRDEQYF.